These T cell receptor beta chains were read from a single sample in a study of blood T cell repertoires in COVID-19. Sequenced by immunoSEQ multiplex PCR; TCRdb stores in-frame clones only, minus some. The sample includes approximately 83,000 clones, about 75% of them seen just once. The sample consisted of peripheral blood. Source of these receptors: an elderly woman with acute or convalescent COVID-19. Both conserved end residues are part of each CDR3. The D gene is left open where the match is weak. Expanded clones are given a class, and other clones once, few, many or no size at all.

V: TRBV11-3
size: .
D: .
J: TRBJ2-1
CDR3: CASSLDFRGRNNEQFF
DNA: TGTGCCAGCAGCTTAGACTTCCGGGGGAGGAACAATGAGCAGTTCTTC

V: TRBV29-1
size: .
D: TRBD1
J: TRBJ1-2
CDR3: CSVQNRGANYGYTF
DNA: TGCAGCGTACAAAACAGGGGAGCTAACTATGGCTACACCTTC

V: TRBV7-2
size: .
D: TRBD1
J: TRBJ2-7
CDR3: CASTAGTGFYEQYF
DNA: TGTGCCAGCACTGCCGGGACAGGGTTCTACGAGCAGTACTTC

V: TRBV7-8
size: many
D: TRBD2
J: TRBJ2-2
CDR3: CASSPGAGTGELFF
DNA: TGTGCCAGCAGCCCGGGAGCGGGGACCGGGGAGCTGTTTTTT

V: TRBV7-9
size: .
D: TRBD1
J: TRBJ1-4
CDR3: CASSTRQGNEKLFF
DNA: TGTGCCAGCAGCACCCGACAGGGAAACGAAAAACTGTTTTTT

V: TRBV5-1
size: .
D: TRBD2
J: TRBJ2-7
CDR3: CASSSLAGGPAYEQYF
DNA: TGCGCCAGCAGCTCTTTAGCGGGAGGGCCCGCCTACGAGCAGTACTTC

V: TRBV7-2
size: .
D: TRBD2
J: TRBJ2-7
CDR3: CASSRSPGTSYEQYF
DNA: TGTGCCAGCAGCCGCAGTCCCGGGACTAGCTACGAGCAGTACTTC

V: TRBV7-2
size: few
D: TRBD2
J: TRBJ2-5
CDR3: CASSLWAGGKTQYF
DNA: TGTGCCAGCAGCCTCTGGGCGGGGGGGAAGACCCAGTACTTC

V: TRBV11-2
size: .
D: .
J: TRBJ1-1
CDR3: CASRRQGNTEAFF
DNA: TGTGCCAGCAGGAGGCAGGGGAACACTGAAGCTTTCTTT

V: TRBV28
size: .
D: TRBD1
J: TRBJ2-6
CDR3: CASRLGQGPTGANVLTF
DNA: TGTGCCAGCAGGCTGGGACAGGGGCCAACTGGGGCCAACGTCCTGACTTTC

V: TRBV5-6
size: .
D: TRBD1
J: TRBJ2-1
CDR3: CASSLWVGTARGNEQFF
DNA: TGTGCCAGCAGCTTGTGGGTAGGGACAGCCCGTGGGAATGAGCAGTTCTTC

V: TRBV2
size: .
D: .
J: TRBJ2-3
CDR3: CASSQAAHTQYF
DNA: TGTGCCAGCAGCCAAGCGGCCCATACGCAGTATTTT

V: TRBV20-1
size: once
D: .
J: TRBJ1-2
CDR3: CSASSEYGYTF
DNA: TGCAGTGCTAGTAGCGAATATGGCTACACCTTC

V: TRBV7-2
size: .
D: .
J: TRBJ2-2
CDR3: CASSKGQNTGELFF
DNA: TGTGCCAGCAGCAAGGGACAGAACACCGGGGAGCTGTTTTTT

V: TRBV2
size: .
D: .
J: TRBJ2-7
CDR3: CASQVADEQYF
DNA: TGTGCCAGCCAAGTGGCAGACGAGCAGTACTTC

V: TRBV29-1
size: once
D: TRBD2
J: TRBJ2-1
CDR3: CSVEDGPRLAGGYNEQFF
DNA: TGCAGCGTTGAAGATGGGCCGCGACTAGCGGGGGGCTACAATGAGCAGTTCTTC

V: TRBV28
size: .
D: TRBD1
J: TRBJ1-3
CDR3: CASSPGTGGRNTIYF
DNA: TGTGCCAGCAGTCCTGGGACAGGGGGACGAAACACCATATATTTT

V: TRBV30
size: .
D: TRBD2
J: TRBJ2-5
CDR3: CAWRPWEGILETQYF
DNA: TGTGCCTGGAGACCTTGGGAGGGAATCCTGGAGACCCAGTACTTC

V: TRBV19
size: few
D: .
J: TRBJ1-2
CDR3: CASSIYAPANYGYTF
DNA: TGTGCCAGTAGTATATACGCCCCGGCTAACTATGGCTACACCTTC

V: TRBV5-6
size: .
D: TRBD2
J: TRBJ2-3
CDR3: CASSSSGRGWTDTQYF
DNA: TGTGCCAGCAGCTCTAGCGGGAGGGGGTGGACAGATACGCAGTATTTT

V: TRBV27
size: .
D: TRBD1
J: TRBJ2-7
CDR3: CASSKTGGEQYF
DNA: TGTGCCAGCAGCAAGACAGGGGGCGAGCAGTACTTC

V: TRBV6-4
size: .
D: .
J: TRBJ1-1
CDR3: CASSVRENTEAFF
DNA: TGTGCCAGCAGTGTGAGGGAGAACACTGAAGCTTTCTTT

V: TRBV11-2
size: .
D: TRBD1
J: TRBJ1-5
CDR3: CASSLTGQDSNQPQHF
DNA: TGTGCCAGCAGCTTAACGGGACAGGATAGCAATCAGCCCCAGCATTTT

V: TRBV7-2
size: .
D: .
J: TRBJ2-3
CDR3: CASSLDRGSDTQYF
DNA: TGTGCCAGCAGCTTAGATCGGGGATCAGATACGCAGTATTTT

V: TRBV10-3
size: .
D: TRBD1
J: TRBJ1-3
CDR3: CAISPQGISGNTIYF
DNA: TGTGCCATCAGTCCACAGGGGATATCTGGAAACACCATATATTTT

V: TRBV7-9
size: .
D: .
J: TRBJ1-6
CDR3: CASSPGNNSPLHF
DNA: TGTGCCAGCAGTCCAGGCAATAATTCACCCCTCCACTTT

V: TRBV6-6
size: .
D: TRBD1
J: TRBJ2-7
CDR3: CASLSPDREDEQYF
DNA: TGTGCCAGCCTTTCCCCCGACAGGGAAGACGAGCAGTACTTC

V: TRBV6-5
size: few
D: .
J: TRBJ1-5
CDR3: CASSFEQGSQPQHF
DNA: TGTGCCAGCAGTTTTGAACAGGGTTCTCAGCCCCAGCATTTT